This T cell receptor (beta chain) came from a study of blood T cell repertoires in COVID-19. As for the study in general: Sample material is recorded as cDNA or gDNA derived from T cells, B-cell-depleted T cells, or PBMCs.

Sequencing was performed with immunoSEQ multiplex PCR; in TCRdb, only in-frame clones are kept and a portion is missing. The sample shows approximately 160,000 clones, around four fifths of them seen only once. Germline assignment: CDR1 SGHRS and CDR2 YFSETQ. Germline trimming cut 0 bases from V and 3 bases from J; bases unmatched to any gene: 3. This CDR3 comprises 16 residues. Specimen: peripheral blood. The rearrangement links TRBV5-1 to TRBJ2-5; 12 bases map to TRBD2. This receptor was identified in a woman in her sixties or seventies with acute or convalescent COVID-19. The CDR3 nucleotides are TGCGCCAGCAGCTTGGCCCGACTAGCGGGGGAAGAGACCCAGTACTTC. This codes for CASSLARLAGEETQYF.